The 10 T cell receptor beta chains given below trace back to one sample, sequenced in a study of cytomegalovirus exposure and HLA in healthy donors. PCR used 60 Vbeta primers and 13 Jbeta primers. Measured with immunoSEQ multiplex PCR; TCRdb has only the in-frame clones, and not every one. Of some 160,000 clones in the sample, around 80% were seen once. Source material: PBMCs. The source of these receptors is a man aged 40-49 years in good health and CMV-seronegative.

The V call is TRBV6-5, the J call TRBJ1-2, with D possibly being TRBD1 (6 bases). The CDR3 consists of 15 residues. V was shortened by 0 bases and J by 5 bases, with 13 bases between the two germline ends. Germline V gives CDR1 MNHEY, CDR2 SVGAGI. As DNA, the CDR3 is TGTGCCAGCAGTTACTCCTATACAGGGCGTTATGGCTACACCTTC. It encodes CASSYSYTGRYGYTF.

This rearrangement joins TRBV29-1 to TRBJ1-5; possible D gene TRBD1, 6 bases. The CDR3 covers 12 residues. Trimming stripped 6 bases from V and 3 bases from J, with 9 bases between. In germline, CDR1 is SQVTM, CDR2 ANQGSEA. The CDR3 loop reads CSVAGVNQPQHF. The CDR3 DNA is TGCAGCGTCGCAGGGGTCAATCAGCCCCAGCATTTT.

The sample holds one count of this clone. V is TRBV18 and J is TRBJ1-3, with D possibly matching TRBD1 (5 bases). This CDR3 has 16 amino acids. The germline V gene has CDR1 KGHSH and CDR2 LQKENI. V was trimmed by 2 bases and J by 4 bases, leaving 15 bases between them. CDR3 nucleotide sequence: TGTGCCAGCTCACCATCGGTAGGGGATAACGGAAACACCATATATTTT. Translation gives CASSPSVGDNGNTIYF. Full variable domain (outside the CDR3, taken from reference TRBV18 and TRBJ1-3): NAGVMQNPRHLVRRRGQEARLRCSPMKGHSHVYWYRQLPEEGLKFMVYLQKENIIDESGMPKERFSAEFPKEGPSILRIQQVVRGDSAAYFCASSPSVGDNGNTIYFGEGSWLTVV.

The CDR3 reads CASSQSRREVPTGELFF. The CDR3, as DNA: TGTGCCAGCAGCCAAAGTCGGCGGGAGGTACCGACCGGGGAGCTGTTTTTT. The V call is TRBV14, the J call TRBJ2-2; TRBD2 agrees at 8 bases. The CDR3 length is 17 residues. Germline V lookup: CDR1 SGHDN, CDR2 FVKESK. The V gene end was trimmed by 2 bases and the J gene end by 5 bases; junction bases not matched to a gene: 10.

V gene TRBV5-1 combines with J gene TRBJ2-1; the D gene is possibly TRBD1 (5 bases). V lost 4 bases and J lost 3, with 23 bases in between. The germline V gene has CDR1 SGHRS and CDR2 YFSETQ. CDR3 length: 18 residues. The CDR3 nucleotides are TGCGCCAGCAGCCCCCCCAGGACACTTGCTCAGGGCTACAATGAGCAGTTCTTC. It encodes CASSPPRTLAQGYNEQFF.

The J gene is TRBJ2-5, the V gene TRBV27; D is uncertain. Looked up from germline, CDR1 is MNHEY and CDR2 is SMNVEV (reference sequence). V gave up 5 bases and J gave up 2 bases, with 12 bases separating them. The CDR3 consists of 14 residues. CDR3 coding DNA: TGTGCCAGCAGTCCCAGACACGTACAAGAGACCCAGTACTTC. Translation gives CASSPRHVQETQYF.

As to this clone: Compared with germline, one end of the junction differs, possibly owing to a read error. The chain joins TRBV5-6 to TRBJ2-7, with TRBD2 identical over 7 bases. Germline CDR1 is SGHDT and CDR2 is YYEEEE. The length of the CDR3 is 14 residues. The CDR3 here is CASSFRLASSEQYF. CDR3 sequence (DNA): TGTGCCAGCAGCTTCCGACTAGCATCCTCCGAGCAGTACTTC.

This clone was seen a single time. This chain links TRBV18 with TRBJ1-4; 7 bases match TRBD1. V trimming: 3 bases; J trimming: 7 bases; junction bases outside the gene matches: 2. From germline, CDR1 is KGHSH and CDR2 LQKENI. The CDR3 is 13 amino acids. CDR3 in amino acids: CASSPQGGEKLFF. CDR3 bases: TGTGCCAGCTCACCTCAGGGGGGTGAAAAACTGTTTTTT.

This clone has just one count. This chain links TRBV5-6 with TRBJ2-5, with TRBD1 identical over 7 bases. The CDR3 has 13 residues. V gave up 7 bases and J gave up 4 bases; unmatched junction bases: 7. Germline CDR1 reads SGHDT; CDR2 reads YYEEEE. CDR3 residues: CASEGALRETQYF. CDR3 nucleotide sequence: TGTGCCAGCGAGGGGGCCCTAAGAGAGACCCAGTACTTC.

The chain links TRBV4-1 to TRBJ1-2, with D tentatively TRBD1 (5 bases). Germline V gene data show CDR1 as MGHRA and CDR2 as YSYEKL. This CDR3 has 15 residues. The V end was cut by 3 bases, the J end by 7 bases, with 18 bases between. Here the CDR3 reads CASSHLGRGRLGYTF. CDR3 DNA sequence: TGCGCCAGCAGCCACCTGGGACGGGGGAGACTTGGCTACACCTTC.